Following are 25 T cell receptor beta chains from one sample sequenced in a study of blood T cell repertoires in COVID-19. Sequencing used immunoSEQ multiplex PCR; TCRdb keeps in-frame clones, though not all of them. The table has roughly 14,000 clones, roughly nine tenths seen once. Material for sequencing was peripheral blood. The receptor source for this set is a woman of 80 years or more with COVID-19, enrolled during active disease.

V and J are TRBV27 and TRBJ2-3, with TRBD1 identical over 8 bases. Per germline, CDR1 MNHEY and CDR2 SMNVEV (reference sequence). The length of the CDR3 is 17 residues. Trimming removed 3 bases from V and 4 bases from J; junction bases left unmatched: 12. This CDR3 is CASSFRQGAFSADTQYF. In nucleotides, the CDR3 is TGTGCCAGCAGTTTCAGGCAGGGGGCGTTTAGCGCAGATACGCAGTATTTT.

The V and J genes are TRBV7-7 and TRBJ2-5; no clear D gene. This CDR3 has 15 residues. Germline assignment: CDR1 SSHAT and CDR2 FNYEAQ (reference sequence). Trimming cost V 1 base and J 2 bases, with 11 bases left between them. The DNA of the CDR3 is TGTGCCAGCAGCTTAGATGGGCAGAAACAAGAGACCCAGTACTTC. Its protein is CASSLDGQKQETQYF.

The rearrangement joins TRBV7-9 to TRBJ1-1; D is uncertain. Trimming removed 3 bases at V and 0 bases at J, with 5 bases between. CDR3 length equals 13 residues. Germline lookup yields CDR1 SEHNR and CDR2 FQNEAQ (reference sequence). The CDR3 DNA is TGTGCCAGCAGCTTTAATATGAACACTGAAGCTTTCTTT. This gives the protein CASSFNMNTEAFF.

The chain is built from TRBV4-3 and TRBJ2-2, with 11 bases aligning to TRBD2. The CDR3 has 16 amino acids. The trim removed 2 bases at V and 3 bases at J, leaving 2 bases unmatched. Per germline, CDR1 LGHNA and CDR2 YSLEER. The CDR3 nucleotides read TGCGCCAGCAGCCAACTAGCGGGAGGTCACACCGGGGAGCTGTTTTTT. Translation gives CASSQLAGGHTGELFF.

The J gene is TRBJ1-1, the V gene TRBV24-1; TRBD1 aligns across 8 bases. V lost 7 bases, J lost 5 bases, and 8 bases stayed unmatched. Germline CDR1 and CDR2: KGHDR and SFDVKD. The CDR3 length is 14 residues. This chain's CDR3 is CATRAGGWGTEAFF. CDR3 bases: TGTGCCACCAGAGCAGGGGGCTGGGGTACTGAAGCTTTCTTT.

This clone was counted between two and nine times. The rearrangement joins TRBV6-1 to TRBJ1-4; TRBD1 agrees at 9 bases. The V and J ends lost 1 base and 4 bases, in that order; junction bases with no gene match: 1. The CDR3 runs to 15 residues. Germline loops: CDR1 MNHNS, CDR2 SASEGT. CDR3 loop: CASSEETGGNEKLFF. CDR3 DNA: TGTGCCAGCAGTGAAGAGACAGGGGGTAATGAAAAACTGTTTTTT.

This chain uses TRBV7-2 with TRBJ2-3, with D possibly being TRBD2 (6 bases). Trimming left V 5 bases short and J 4 bases short, with 13 bases between. The CDR3 contains 14 residues. Germline V lookup: CDR1 SGHTA, CDR2 FQGNSA. DNA of the CDR3: TGTGCCAGCAGCCCAGAGGGAGGTCCAGATACGCAGTATTTT. This codes for CASSPEGGPDTQYF.

This chain links TRBV4-2 with TRBJ2-1; D is undetermined. Trimming left V 0 bases short and J 3 bases short, with 9 bases between. This CDR3 is built from 15 residues. CDR1 LGHNA and CDR2 YNFKEQ come from the germline V gene. CDR3 residues: CASSQDRLVYNEQFF. For the CDR3, the DNA is TGTGCCAGCAGCCAAGATCGACTGGTCTACAATGAGCAGTTCTTC.

The V call is TRBV10-3, the J call TRBJ2-1; a weak D match, TRBD2 (6 bases). The CDR3 sequence is 15 residues long. Germline values: CDR1 ENHRY, CDR2 SYGVKD. The V gene lost 4 bases and the J gene lost 7 bases, with 17 bases spanning the gap. CDR3 bases: TGTGCCATCAGTGGTCAACTAGCAATATCAAATGAGCAGTTCTTC. Protein product: CAISGQLAISNEQFF.

This sequence joins TRBV7-2 and TRBJ2-1; TRBD2 agrees at 15 bases. J gave up 5 bases and V 5 bases, and 1 base lay outside the gene matches. The CDR3 runs 15 residues. CDR1 is SGHTA and CDR2 is FQGNSA in the germline V gene. Here the CDR3 reads CASSGLAGGHNEQFF. CDR3 DNA sequence: TGTGCCAGCAGCGGACTAGCGGGGGGGCACAATGAGCAGTTCTTC.

The chain links TRBV3-1 (or the pseudogene TRBV3-2) to TRBJ2-3, with D possibly being TRBD2 (5 bases). This CDR3 has 12 residues. Trimming shortened V by 4 bases and J by 4 bases, and 6 bases separated the two germline ends. Germline CDR1 reads LGHDT; CDR2 reads YNNKEL (reference sequence). For the CDR3, the DNA is TGTGCCAGCAGCCGAGGGTCAGATACGCAGTATTTT. This gives the protein CASSRGSDTQYF.

V is TRBV9 and J is TRBJ2-1; 8 bases map to TRBD2. Germline trimming cut 0 bases from V and 4 bases from J; bases unmatched to any gene: 9. Germline V gives CDR1 SGDLS, CDR2 YYNGEE. The CDR3 is 17 amino acids. The CDR3 loop is CASSVVGRAGAYNEQFF. DNA of the CDR3: TGTGCCAGCAGCGTAGTAGGCAGAGCGGGAGCTTACAATGAGCAGTTCTTC.

This rearrangement joins TRBV7-7 to TRBJ2-2, with 7 bases that match TRBD1. The CDR3 covers 16 residues. Per germline, CDR1 SSHAT and CDR2 FNYEAQ (reference sequence). Trimming at V came to 5 bases and at J to 0 bases, leaving 6 bases not matched to a gene. As DNA, the CDR3 is TGTGCCAGCAGCCAACAGGGGCCTGCGAACACCGGGGAGCTGTTTTTT. Protein: CASSQQGPANTGELFF.

The J gene is TRBJ2-3, the V gene TRBV9, with 10 positions matching TRBD2. The V and J ends lost 3 bases and 0 bases, in that order; junction bases with no gene match: 4. The CDR3 sequence is 16 residues long. Germline V gene sequence: CDR1 SGDLS, CDR2 YYNGEE. CDR3 in amino acids: CASSETSGLSTDTQYF. In DNA form, the CDR3 reads TGTGCCAGCAGCGAGACTAGCGGGTTAAGCACAGATACGCAGTATTTT.

In DNA form, the CDR3 reads TGTGCCAGCAGCCGTACTTCGACAGGGGGCTACACCTTC. Protein: CASSRTSTGGYTF. V gene TRBV7-2 combines with J gene TRBJ1-2, with TRBD1 identical over 7 bases. V was clipped by 5 bases and J by 8 bases; unmatched bases: 8. This CDR3 has 13 amino acids. CDR1 and CDR2 (germline): SGHTA, FQGNSA. The variable domain in full, with the rest retrieved from reference TRBV7-2 and TRBJ1-2, is GAGVSQSPSNKVTEKGKDVELRCDPISGHTALYWYRQSLGQGLEFLIYFQGNSAPDKSGLPSDRFSAERTGGSVSTLTIQRTQQEDSAVYLCASSRTSTGGYTFGSGTRLTVV.

The gene calls are TRBV5-1 and TRBJ1-1, with D maybe TRBD1 (6 bases). Per germline, CDR1 SGHRS and CDR2 YFSETQ. This CDR3 contains 14 residues. V was shortened by 4 bases and J by 1 base, with 11 bases between the two germline ends. CDR3 sequence reads: CASSPGRGNTEAFF. The CDR3 bases are TGCGCCAGCAGCCCGGGCAGGGGGAACACTGAAGCTTTCTTT.

The genes are TRBV5-1 and TRBJ1-5; 9 bases align to TRBD1. Germline V gene sequence: CDR1 SGHRS, CDR2 YFSETQ. V lost 0 bases and J lost 2; bases outside the gene matches: 0. The CDR3 consists of 15 residues. The CDR3 bases are TGCGCCAGCAGCTTGGGGGACAGGGGCAATCAGCCCCAGCATTTT. The encoded protein is CASSLGDRGNQPQHF.

The chain carries TRBV6-5 and TRBJ1-2; perhaps TRBD1 as D (6 bases). Per the germline V gene, CDR1 is MNHEY and CDR2 is SVGAGI. V lost 0 bases to trimming and J lost 4 bases, with 15 bases between them. This CDR3 has 16 amino acids. The CDR3, as DNA: TGTGCCAGCAGTTACTCCGCCTCGCAGGGGACCTATGGCTACACCTTC. Protein: CASSYSASQGTYGYTF.

The chain couples TRBV6-2 or TRBV6-3 to TRBJ2-2, with D possibly TRBD2 on 5 matching bases. This CDR3 has 19 residues. Germline CDR1 is MNHEY and CDR2 is SVGEGT. V was cut by 0 bases and J by 0 bases, with 17 bases left in between. The CDR3 DNA reads as TGTGCCAGCAGTTACTCGATCTCCCCTCAGGAGGCGAACACCGGGGAGCTGTTTTTT. It codes for CASSYSISPQEANTGELFF.

The gene calls are TRBV7-9 and TRBJ1-2; 9 nucleotides agree with TRBD1. Per the germline V gene, CDR1 is SEHNR and CDR2 is FQNEAQ (reference sequence). After removal of 6 bases from V and 4 bases from J, the junction contained 9 bases not matched to a gene. The CDR3 has 15 amino acids. CDR3 nucleotide sequence: TGTGCCAGCAGGTCAACAGGGGGCGCGCCCTATGGCTACACCTTC. Translation gives CASRSTGGAPYGYTF.

The chain is built from TRBV28 and TRBJ2-2, with D tentatively TRBD2 (6 bases). This CDR3 spans 15 amino acids. Germline V CDR1 and CDR2: MDHEN, SYDVKM. V was cut by 8 bases and J by 4 bases, with 17 bases left in between. The CDR3 protein is CASGGLIGSTGELFF. CDR3 DNA: TGTGCCAGCGGTGGACTAATCGGAAGCACCGGGGAGCTGTTTTTT.

This clone appeared a single time. The V call is TRBV5-1, the J call TRBJ2-4; tentative D call: TRBD1 (5 bases). The CDR3 contains 14 residues. Trimming removed 0 bases at V and 9 bases at J, with 13 bases between. Germline CDR1 and CDR2: SGHRS and YFSETQ. Written as DNA, the CDR3 is TGCGCCAGCAGCTTGGAATGGCAAGACAGCATTCAGTACTTC. Its translation: CASSLEWQDSIQYF.

This chain connects TRBV5-5 to TRBJ2-7; tentative D call: TRBD1 (5 bases). The ends were cut back, 1 base at V and 0 bases at J, with 11 bases in the middle. Germline V gene data show CDR1 as SGHKS and CDR2 as YYEKEE (reference sequence). The CDR3 contains 15 residues. As DNA, the CDR3 is TGTGCCAGCAGCTTGACCTTGGGGCCCTCCTACGAGCAGTACTTC. Its protein product is CASSLTLGPSYEQYF.

The J gene is TRBJ1-1, the V gene TRBV19; TRBD1 is a possible D gene (6 bases). In germline, CDR1 is LNHDA, CDR2 SQIVND (reference sequence). The CDR3 is made up of 13 amino acids. Trimming pared 8 bases from V and 5 bases from J, leaving 15 bases between. The CDR3 loop is CASQGQAITEAFF. The CDR3 DNA follows: TGTGCCAGTCAGGGGCAGGCAATAACTGAAGCTTTCTTT.

The V gene is TRBV7-6, the J gene TRBJ2-1; no definite D call. Germline lookup yields CDR1 SGHVS and CDR2 FNYEAQ. With 5 bases removed from V and 0 bases from J, the gap between germline ends came to 11 bases. This CDR3 contains 15 residues. The DNA for the CDR3 is TGTGCCAGCAGCCAGGCGACGAGCTCCTACAATGAGCAGTTCTTC. As protein: CASSQATSSYNEQFF. The whole variable domain, remainder taken from reference TRBV7-6 and TRBJ2-1, is GAGVSQSPRYKVTKRGQDVALRCDPISGHVSLYWYRQALGQGPEFLTYFNYEAQQDKSGLPNDRFSAERPEGSISTLTIQRTEQRDSAMYRCASSQATSSYNEQFFGPGTRLTVL.